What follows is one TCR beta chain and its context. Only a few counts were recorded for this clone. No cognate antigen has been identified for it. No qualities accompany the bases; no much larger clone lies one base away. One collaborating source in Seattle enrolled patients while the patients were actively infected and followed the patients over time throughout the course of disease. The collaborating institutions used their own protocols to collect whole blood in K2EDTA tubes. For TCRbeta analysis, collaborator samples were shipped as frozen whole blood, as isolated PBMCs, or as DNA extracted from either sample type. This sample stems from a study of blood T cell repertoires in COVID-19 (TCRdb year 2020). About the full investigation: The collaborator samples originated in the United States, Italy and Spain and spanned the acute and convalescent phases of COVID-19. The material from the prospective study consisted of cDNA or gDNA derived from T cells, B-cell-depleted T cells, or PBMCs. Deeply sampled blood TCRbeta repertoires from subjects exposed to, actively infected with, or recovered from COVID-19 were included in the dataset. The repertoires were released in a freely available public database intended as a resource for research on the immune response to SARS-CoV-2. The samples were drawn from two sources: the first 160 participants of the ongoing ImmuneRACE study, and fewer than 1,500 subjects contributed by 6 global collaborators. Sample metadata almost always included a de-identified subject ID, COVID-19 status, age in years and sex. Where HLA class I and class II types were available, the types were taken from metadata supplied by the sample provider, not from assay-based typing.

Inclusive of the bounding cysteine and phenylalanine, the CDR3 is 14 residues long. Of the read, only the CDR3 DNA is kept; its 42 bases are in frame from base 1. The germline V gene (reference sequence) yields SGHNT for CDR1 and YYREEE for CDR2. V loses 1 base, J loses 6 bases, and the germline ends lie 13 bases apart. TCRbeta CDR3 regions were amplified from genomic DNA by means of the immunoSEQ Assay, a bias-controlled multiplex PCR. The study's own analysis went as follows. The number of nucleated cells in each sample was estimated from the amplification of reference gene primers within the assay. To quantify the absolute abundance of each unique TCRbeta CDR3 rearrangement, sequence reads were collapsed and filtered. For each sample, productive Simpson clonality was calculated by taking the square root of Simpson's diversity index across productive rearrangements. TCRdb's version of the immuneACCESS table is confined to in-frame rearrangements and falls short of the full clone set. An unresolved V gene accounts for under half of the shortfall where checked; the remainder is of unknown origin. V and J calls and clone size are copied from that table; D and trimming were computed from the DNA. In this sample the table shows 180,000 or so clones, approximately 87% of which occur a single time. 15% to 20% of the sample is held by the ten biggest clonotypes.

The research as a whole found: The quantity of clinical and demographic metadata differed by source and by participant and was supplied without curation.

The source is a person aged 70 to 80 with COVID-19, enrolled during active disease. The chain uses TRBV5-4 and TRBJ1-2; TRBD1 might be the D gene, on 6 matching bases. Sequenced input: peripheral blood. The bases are TGTGCCAGCAGCTTGTACGGACAGCGAAATGGCTACACCTTC. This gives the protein CASSLYGQRNGYTF.